Reported below is one T cell receptor beta chain. This sample is drawn from a study of radiotherapy plus CTLA-4 blockade in lung cancer. Sequencing was performed with immunoSEQ multiplex PCR; in TCRdb, only in-frame clones are kept and a portion is missing. The profile shows approximately 50,000 clones, roughly 79% of them singletons. This CDR3 is 11 amino acids long. V dropped 6 bases and J dropped 7; count of bases not matched to a gene: 2. CDR1 is MRHNA and CDR2 is SNTAGT in the germline V gene. The chain joins TRBV6-4 to TRBJ2-7; 8 nucleotides align to TRBD2. This sample comprised peripheral blood, obtained from a patient treated with radiotherapy plus ipilimumab. The clonotype was recovered from a human donor with non-small cell lung cancer whose response to radiotherapy plus ipilimumab could not be evaluated. The CDR3 DNA follows: TGTGCCAGCAGCGGCGGGGGGGAGCAGTACTTC. Amino acid sequence: CASSGGGEQYF.